This T cell receptor beta chain was captured in a study of T cell responses to AZD1222 COVID-19 vaccine (dated by TCRdb to about 2021). Broadly, across the study: AZD1222 recipients whose second dose came at about 4 weeks and those whose second dose came at about 12 weeks were combined into one group, since spike-specific TCR depth and breadth did not differ between the two schedules. A total of 233 trial participants underwent TCR sequencing, of whom around 200 received two doses of AZD1222 and 26 received two doses of the MenACWY control vaccine. Enrollment into the trials was organized by age into subgroups of 18-55, 56-69 and 70-plus years, and those subgroups contained approximately 160, 26 and 62 TCR-sequenced participants, respectively. Here is what the overall study found, with its caveats: In the small 56-69-year group, the increase in depth fell short of significance, most likely because of low power. Reportedly, close to half of the unique spike-specific TCRs recognized epitopes lying outside the regions that are mutated in the B.1.351 and B.1.1.7 variants. Conclusions about previously exposed vaccinees are limited, since just five or six AZD1222 recipients were seropositive for SARS-CoV-2 at baseline. The vaccine-associated CD4 TCRs covered the entire spike protein, and the dominant responses fell in regions 160-218 and 743-854. Because no day 14 peak-response samples were available, repertoires were characterized only after the peak T cell response. Most participants were white British and females outnumbered males, and the authors suggested that clonal diversity may have been underestimated. Spike-specific TCR breadth and depth rose significantly after two AZD1222 doses compared with day 0 and with MenACWY recipients.

Reading the label with the study, this specimen's time point is: baseline before first vaccination. The vaccinee samples were drawn from two UK trials, COV001 and COV002, one of which was a single-blind randomized controlled phase 2/3 trial testing AZD1222 (ChAdOx1 nCoV-19) in healthy adults. For TCRbeta chain sequencing, PBMC samples from trial participants were taken at day 0 and at day 28 after the second dose. A word on this clone: Its specific antigen is unknown. The input lacks base qualities; no much larger clone sits a single base away.

The CDR3 regions of human TCRbeta chains were analyzed by immunosequencing. Turning to the authors' computational methods: TCRs in the repertoires were matched against a reference library of SARS-CoV-2-specific TCRs that had been generated with the MIRA antigen-specificity platform. Breadth meant the fraction of unique TCRs that were SARS-CoV-2-associated, whereas depth meant the fraction of total T cells that were SARS-CoV-2-associated. Using the MIRA data, each spike-specific TCR was mapped to the spike region that the TCR reacts to and placed in a CD4 or CD8 class. Log10-transformed breadth and depth values were compared by one-way ANOVA with Sidak's multiple comparisons tests. In TCRdb, the immuneACCESS table is reduced to in-frame sequences with V and J assigned. These tables do not hold every clone; where another copy was compared, an unresolved V gene accounts for under half, and the others remain unexplained. The V and J calls and clone size come from that table; D and trimming were worked out from the DNA. Counted in this sample were 150,000 to 180,000 clones; about 87% of them appeared once. The top ten constitute 2.5% to 4% of the sample.

Inclusive of the bounding cysteine and phenylalanine, the CDR3 is 15 residues long. Only CDR3 DNA remains: 45 bases, in frame from the first base. Germline trimming amounts to 7 bases on V and 0 bases on J, with 9 as the count of junction bases outside the gene matches. The germline V gene sets CDR1 to MNHEY and CDR2 to SVGAGI. The chain links TRBV6-5 with TRBJ2-7, and TRBD1 aligns with 7 junction nucleotides. This clonotype originated in an adult in good health. The sequencing here drew on peripheral blood, taken on day 0 of AZD1222 vaccination. The sequence in DNA is TGTGCCAGCACCGGACTGGGACAGAACTCCTACGAGCAGTACTTC. Its protein reads: CASTGLGQNSYEQYF.